Shown below are 11 T cell receptor beta chains from a single sample sequenced in a study of T-cell memory formation after mild COVID-19. Using its own MiXCR run on the 5' RACE reads, TCRdb lists one record per CDR3 protein. The sample includes around 300,000 distinct CDR3 sequences, roughly a fifth of them seen just once. The sample comprised PBMCs or a T cell subset sorted from them (not recorded which). Receptor source: a young man who had mild COVID-19 (a few samples of this study predate the infection). Cell type and time point are not known.

The chain combines TRBV7-2 with TRBJ2-3; D perhaps matches TRBD2 (6 bases). Per germline, CDR1 SGHTA and CDR2 FQGNSA. Trimming left V 1 base short and J 5 bases short, with 13 bases between. CDR3 size: 15 residues. The CDR3 spells CASSLVPSVRDTQYF. The CDR3 coding sequence is TGTGCCAGCAGCTTAGTTCCTAGCGTCAGAGATACGCAGTATTTT.

The chain employs TRBV3-1 and TRBJ2-3, with D perhaps TRBD2 (6 bases). Germline V gene lookup returns CDR1 LGHDT and CDR2 YNNKEL (reference sequence). V lost 4 bases and J lost 6, with 23 bases in between. The CDR3 loop spans 17 amino acids. CDR3 protein: CASSPPGGDTQYDTQYF. The CDR3 DNA reads TGTGCCAGCAGCCCCCCCGGGGGAGACACCCAATACGATACGCAGTATTTT.

This clonotype was observed once. The chain links TRBV6-1 to TRBJ1-1; no firm D call. Germline V gene data show CDR1 as MNHNS and CDR2 as SASEGT. The CDR3 consists of 10 residues. V was trimmed by 8 bases and J by 5 bases, leaving 6 bases between them. CDR3 bases: TGTGCCAGCCGGAGAACTGAAGCTTTCTTT. This translates into CASRRTEAFF.

This clonotype was detected a few times. V and J are TRBV7-2 and TRBJ1-2, with TRBD1 identical over 7 bases. The CDR3 covers 15 residues. With V trimmed by 0 bases and J by 6 bases, 7 bases remained unmatched. CDR1 is SGHTA, CDR2 FQGNSA, per germline. The CDR3 loop is CASSLALWDSHGYTF. The CDR3 coding sequence is TGTGCCAGCAGCTTAGCGCTTTGGGACAGCCATGGCTACACCTTC.

The chain recombines TRBV7-2 with TRBJ1-2; TRBD1 aligns across 7 bases. From germline, CDR1 is SGHTA and CDR2 FQGNSA. CDR3 length equals 15 residues. V dropped 7 bases and J dropped 2; count of bases not matched to a gene: 10. CDR3 sequence reads: CASTNTLQGNYGYTF. CDR3 bases: TGTGCCAGCACCAACACCCTACAGGGGAACTATGGCTACACCTTC.

The rearrangement uses TRBV3-1 and TRBJ1-5; no reliable D call. Germline V gives CDR1 LGHDT, CDR2 YNNKEL (reference sequence). V was trimmed by 6 bases and J by 6 bases, leaving 9 bases between them. The CDR3 spans 12 residues. In DNA form, the CDR3 reads TGTGCCAGCAGTCACACGGGTCAGCCCCAGCATTTT. This codes for CASSHTGQPQHF.

This clonotype was found a few times. The CDR3 reads CASRLGGGISPLHF. The CDR3 DNA is TGTGCCAGCAGGCTGGGAGGGGGTATCTCACCCCTCCACTTT. This chain links TRBV6-5 with TRBJ1-6; a weak D match, TRBD1 (6 bases). The V gene lost 6 bases and the J gene lost 10 bases, with 16 bases spanning the gap. CDR3 length: 14 residues. Germline-derived CDR1 and CDR2 are MNHEY and SVGAGI.

The sample holds a few counts of this clonotype. The gene calls are TRBV5-1 and TRBJ1-2, with 10 bases fitting TRBD1. J lost 3 bases, V lost 4 bases, and 6 bases had no gene match. The germline gives CDR1 SGHRS, CDR2 YFSETQ. The CDR3 runs 15 residues. CDR3 DNA sequence: TGCGCCAGCAGCCCCCGGGACAGGGGAGACTATGGCTACACCTTC. The encoded protein is CASSPRDRGDYGYTF. Full variable domain (remainder filled in from reference TRBV5-1 and TRBJ1-2): KAGVTQTPRYLIKTRGQQVTLSCSPISGHRSVSWYQQTPGQGLQFLFEYFSETQRNKGNFPGRFSGRQFSNSRSEMNVSTLELGDSALYLCASSPRDRGDYGYTFGSGTRLTVV.

This rearrangement joins TRBV13 to TRBJ2-1, with 10 nucleotides matching TRBD1. Germline V gene data show CDR1 as PRHDT and CDR2 as FYEKMQ (reference sequence). The J segment lost 4 bases and the V segment lost 4 bases, leaving 4 bases of the junction unmatched. CDR3 length: 15 amino acids. CDR3 DNA sequence: TGTGCCAGCAGCTCCCAGGGACAGGGGTACAATGAGCAGTTCTTC. It codes for CASSSQGQGYNEQFF.

This clonotype was picked up many times. The rearrangement joins TRBV7-2 to TRBJ2-5, with TRBD1 matching 7 bases. Per germline, CDR1 SGHTA and CDR2 FQGNSA. V dropped 11 bases and J dropped 7; count of bases not matched to a gene: 13. The CDR3 contains 13 residues. The CDR3 loop reads CASTTGRSATQYF. DNA of the CDR3: TGTGCCTCCACGACAGGGCGGTCAGCGACCCAGTACTTC.

This clonotype has a handful of counts. The chain couples TRBV6-1 to TRBJ1-4; 9 nucleotides agree with TRBD1. J was trimmed by 4 bases and V by 6 bases; bases with no gene match: 3. CDR1 and CDR2 (germline): MNHNS, SASEGT. The CDR3 contains 14 residues. The CDR3 coding sequence is TGTGCCAGCAGGGCGGGACAGGGTAATGAAAAACTGTTTTTT. This translates into CASRAGQGNEKLFF.